This record concerns one T cell receptor beta chain sequence. This clone was observed a single time. It has no known antigen specificity. No much larger clonotype is one base removed from it; base qualities were not supplied. This sample is drawn from a study of siplizumab effects on memory and regulatory T cells (dated by TCRdb to the late 2010s). Context from the whole study: The effect of the anti-CD2 antibody siplizumab on alloreactive T-cell subsets was examined in allogeneic mixed lymphocyte reactions constructed from human PBMCs. Overall results and qualifications from the work: Because sequences below about 10^-5 frequency were poorly captured, only a minor fraction of alloreactive clones could be mapped to unstimulated subsets. The suppressive function of proliferating Tregs from siplizumab cultures was not functionally confirmed. Of the alloreactive CD4+ clones that could be mapped, the Treg-derived share averaged almost 70% with siplizumab compared with approximately 25% in control reactions. Siplizumab significantly reduced the cumulative frequency of alloreactive sequences traceable to unstimulated CD4+ memory T cells. About 80-97% of proliferating CD4+ or CD8+ clones could not be given a naive or memory phenotype. Compared with memory T cells, unstimulated naive T cells appeared more diverse, and naive cells seemed to make a substantial contribution to the alloresponse.

In a few donor pairs, further sequencing was done on unstimulated CD8+ naive, CD4+ memory, CD8+ TEMRA, CD4+ naive and CD8+ effector memory subsets. Sorted unstimulated T cells and proliferating T cells recovered from mixed lymphocyte reactions were subjected to TCRbeta CDR3 sequencing. Fresh whole blood from approximately 9 HLA-typed healthy donors was used to isolate PBMCs. Taken from the germline V gene, the CDR1 and CDR2 loops are MGHRA and YSYEKL. V sheds 4 bases and J sheds 4 bases, leaving 21 bases between their ends. The CDR3 has 17 amino acids, counting the end cysteine and phenylalanine. CDR3 DNA is the only sequence kept; it has 51 bases, read in frame from the first base. The library came from the immunoSEQ multiplex PCR assay. The deep sequencing platform assayed some 98,000 TCR templates per sample. Genomic DNA extracted from sorted T cells was used for TCRbeta CDR3 sequencing. Concerning the study's data processing: Clonal analysis of TCRbeta CDR3 data was done in the R programming language. Unstimulated samples were compared with post-reaction CFSE-low samples to define alloreactive CD4+ and CD8+ clones. Regulatory or non-regulatory origin of alloreactive CD4+ clones was assigned by matching sequences to the sorted unstimulated Treg and non-Treg repertoires. The clones in this table, taken by TCRdb from immuneACCESS, are in-frame only. Not every clone is retained; where verified, under half of the shortfall comes from an unresolved V gene, and the cause of the rest is unknown. For V, J and clone size, that table is used; D and trimming come from the DNA. The sample yields about 52,000 clones; about 97% were counted once. 0.55% to 0.65% of the sample is held by the ten biggest clonotypes.

The sequenced sample was naive CD4+ T cells sorted from blood. The cell subset or site label, read with the paper, signifies: unstimulated naive T cells. The rearrangement joined TRBV4-1 to TRBJ2-3, with TRBD2 as a weak D call on 6 bases. This sequence originates from a human donor in good health. The DNA is as follows: TGCGCCAGCAGCCTAGGGAGACCCCGGGGGAGGTCAGATACGCAGTATTTT. It specifies CASSLGRPRGRSDTQYF.